The 6 T cell receptor beta chains below come from one sample, sequenced in a study of a mutant IDH1 vaccine in newly diagnosed glioma. The assay was immunoSEQ multiplex PCR, and TCRdb's table has in-frame clones only and misses some. The table has about 77,000 clones, around 83% seen once. Time point in this sample: week 23, last vaccination. Doses of 300 ug of mutant IDH1 20-mer peptide were given with topical imiquimod. These TCRs are of unknown antigen specificity. The sequences come from PBMCs, collected from a glioma patient whose treatment included an IDH1 peptide vaccine. These receptors came from a woman between 50 and 59 years old with glioma.

This clone was detected once. The chain uses TRBV5-1 and TRBJ1-3; tentatively, D is TRBD1 (5 bases). Germline V gene sequence: CDR1 SGHRS, CDR2 YFSETQ. Trimming shortened V by 4 bases and J by 0 bases, and 11 bases separated the two germline ends. The CDR3 is 15 residues long. The CDR3 coding sequence is TGCGCCAGCAGCGAGGACACCTTCTCTGGAAACACCATATATTTT. This codes for CASSEDTFSGNTIYF.

The chain recombines TRBV7-9 with TRBJ2-2; TRBD2 aligns across 10 bases. CDR1 and CDR2 from the germline V gene are SEHNR and FQNEAQ (reference sequence). V lost 10 bases, J lost 3 bases, and 5 bases stayed unmatched. The CDR3 totals 14 residues. The CDR3 here is CATGSGRHTGELFF. The CDR3 coding sequence is TGTGCCACCGGTAGCGGGAGGCACACCGGGGAGCTGTTTTTT.

Comment on this clone: Other DNA sequences of this sample code for an identical CDR3. This chain links TRBV30 with TRBJ2-3, with 7 positions matching TRBD1. This CDR3 region has 14 residues. V dropped 3 bases and J dropped 2; count of bases not matched to a gene: 5. Germline assignment: CDR1 GTSNPN and CDR2 SVGIG (reference sequence). The CDR3 sequence: CAWSVGTDTDTQYF. CDR3 DNA: TGTGCCTGGAGCGTTGGGACAGACACAGATACGCAGTATTTT.

The sample holds a few counts of this clone. This chain joins TRBV30 and TRBJ1-5; D call uncertain. Looked up from germline, CDR1 is GTSNPN and CDR2 is SVGIG (reference sequence). Trimming removed 2 bases from V and 4 bases from J, with 9 bases in between. The CDR3 is 13 amino acids. The CDR3 DNA is TGTGCCTGGAGTTCAGCGGGGAATCAGCCCCAGCATTTT. Translating gives CAWSSAGNQPQHF.

This sequence joins TRBV28 and TRBJ2-7; the match to TRBD1 covers 8 bases. The CDR3 has 15 residues. V gave up 4 bases and J gave up 4 bases; unmatched junction bases: 9. The germline V gene encodes CDR1 MDHEN and CDR2 SYDVKM. CDR3 sequence reads: CASSSGGSDLYEQYF. The CDR3 DNA reads TGTGCCAGCAGTTCAGGGGGCTCAGATCTGTACGAGCAGTACTTC.

In nucleotides, the CDR3 is TGTGCCATCAGTGAGTCGGCCAGGGTGGGGGGAATGAACACTGAAGCTTTCTTT. It specifies CAISESARVGGMNTEAFF. V is TRBV10-3 and J is TRBJ1-1, with a tentative D call TRBD1 (5 bases). The CDR3 sequence is 18 residues long. Trimming took off 0 bases at V and 0 bases at J, with 17 bases between the two ends. Looked up from germline, CDR1 is ENHRY and CDR2 is SYGVKD.